The present TCR beta chain was sequenced within a study of cytomegalovirus exposure and HLA in healthy donors. Use of 60 Vbeta and 13 Jbeta primers characterized the PCR. TCRdb's copy holds only in-frame clones and misses some; the assay was immunoSEQ multiplex PCR. The table shows some 200,000 clones, with about three quarters occurring only once. With V trimmed by 5 bases and J by 13 bases, 6 bases remained unmatched. The germline V gene has CDR1 DFQATT and CDR2 SNEGSKA (reference sequence). This CDR3 is 11 amino acids long. This sequence originates from a man aged 40-55 years in good health and CMV-seronegative. The J gene is TRBJ2-3, the V gene TRBV20-1, with 10 positions matching TRBD1. The sequenced sample was PBMCs. The CDR3 region is CSAVTGTGEYF. For the CDR3, the DNA is TGCAGTGCTGTAACCGGGACAGGGGAGTATTTT.